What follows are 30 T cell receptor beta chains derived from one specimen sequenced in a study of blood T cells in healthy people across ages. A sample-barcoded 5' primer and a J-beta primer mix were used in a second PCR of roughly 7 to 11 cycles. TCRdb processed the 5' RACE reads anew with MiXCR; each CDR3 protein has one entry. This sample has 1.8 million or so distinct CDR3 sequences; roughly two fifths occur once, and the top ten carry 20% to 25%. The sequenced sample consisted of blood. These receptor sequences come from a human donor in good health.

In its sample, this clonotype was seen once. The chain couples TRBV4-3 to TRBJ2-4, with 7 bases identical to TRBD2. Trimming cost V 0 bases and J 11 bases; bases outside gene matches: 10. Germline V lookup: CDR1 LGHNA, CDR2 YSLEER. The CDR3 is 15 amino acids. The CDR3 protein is CASSQDVGEGDVQYF. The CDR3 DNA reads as TGCGCCAGCAGCCAAGATGTCGGGGAGGGTGACGTTCAGTACTTC.

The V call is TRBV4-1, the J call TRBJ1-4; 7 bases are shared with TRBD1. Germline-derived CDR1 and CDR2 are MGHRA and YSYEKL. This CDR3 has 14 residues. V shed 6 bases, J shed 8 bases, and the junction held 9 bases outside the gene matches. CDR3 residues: CASSTQGRWEKLFF. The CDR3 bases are TGCGCCAGCAGTACACAGGGGCGGTGGGAAAAACTGTTTTTT.

The DNA for the CDR3 is TGTGCCAGCAGCCAAATGACTAGCGGGTTAACCTACGAGCAGTACTTC. It codes for CASSQMTSGLTYEQYF. The rearrangement joins TRBV3-1 to TRBJ2-7; TRBD2 agrees at 10 bases. The trim removed 2 bases at V and 2 bases at J, leaving 6 bases unmatched. The V gene's germline CDR1 is LGHDT and CDR2 YNNKEL (reference sequence). This CDR3 spans 16 amino acids.

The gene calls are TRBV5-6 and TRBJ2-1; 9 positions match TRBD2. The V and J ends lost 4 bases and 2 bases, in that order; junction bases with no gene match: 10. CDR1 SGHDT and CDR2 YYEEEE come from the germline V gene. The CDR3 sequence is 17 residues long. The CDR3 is CASSPPTGGGAYNEQFF. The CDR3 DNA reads TGTGCCAGCAGCCCTCCCACCGGCGGGGGGGCCTACAATGAGCAGTTCTTC.

The CDR3 nucleotides are TGTGCCTGGAGGGAATCCTCCTACTACGAGCAGTACTTC. Encoded protein: CAWRESSYYEQYF. This chain joins TRBV30 and TRBJ2-7; D is ambiguous. V lost 3 bases and J 3 bases, leaving 12 bases between the germline ends. CDR1 is GTSNPN, CDR2 SVGIG, per germline (reference sequence). This CDR3 is built from 13 residues.

The DNA of the CDR3 is TGCGCCAGCAGCTTCACCCAGGGGATTTCCTACAATGAGCAGTTCTTC. Amino acids: CASSFTQGISYNEQFF. The chain couples TRBV5-1 to TRBJ2-1, with a possible D match to TRBD1 (6 bases). Germline CDR1 reads SGHRS; CDR2 reads YFSETQ. The V end was cut by 2 bases, the J end by 1 base, with 13 bases between. The CDR3 extends over 16 amino acids.

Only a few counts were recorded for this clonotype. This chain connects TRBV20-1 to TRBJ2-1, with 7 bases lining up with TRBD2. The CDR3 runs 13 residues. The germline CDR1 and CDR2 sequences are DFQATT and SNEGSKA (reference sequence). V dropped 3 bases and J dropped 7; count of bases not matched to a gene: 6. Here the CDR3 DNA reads TGCAGTGCTAGTTTGGCGGGGGTTAATGAGCAGTTCTTC. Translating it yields CSASLAGVNEQFF.

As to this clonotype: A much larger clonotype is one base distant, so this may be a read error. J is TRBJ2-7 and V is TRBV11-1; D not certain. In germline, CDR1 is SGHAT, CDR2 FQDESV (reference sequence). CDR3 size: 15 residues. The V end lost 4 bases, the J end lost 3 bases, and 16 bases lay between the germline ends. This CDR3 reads CASSCGPLHDYEQYF. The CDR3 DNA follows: TGTGCCAGCAGCTGTGGACCATTGCACGACTACGAGCAGTACTTC.

The chain's CDR3 is CSAPGQTNYGYTF. The CDR3 DNA follows: TGCAGCGCCCCGGGACAGACAAACTATGGCTACACCTTC. The V call is TRBV29-1, the J call TRBJ1-2, with 7 bases aligning to TRBD1. Germline CDR1 reads SQVTM; CDR2 reads ANQGSEA. V shed 7 bases, J shed 2 bases, and the junction held 7 bases outside the gene matches. This CDR3 region has 13 residues. Looking up the rest from reference TRBV29-1 and TRBJ1-2 gives the full variable domain: SAVISQKPSRDICQRGTSLTIQCQVDSQVTMMFWYRQQPGQSLTLIATANQGSEATYESGFVIDKFPISRPNLTFSTLTVSNMSPEDSSIYLCSAPGQTNYGYTFGSGTRLTVV.

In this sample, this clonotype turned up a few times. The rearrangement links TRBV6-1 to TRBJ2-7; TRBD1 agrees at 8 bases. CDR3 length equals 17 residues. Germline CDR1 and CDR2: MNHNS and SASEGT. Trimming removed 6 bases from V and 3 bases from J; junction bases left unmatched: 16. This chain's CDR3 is CASSVPLGQGGFYEQYF. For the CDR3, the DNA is TGTGCCAGCAGCGTACCTCTAGGACAGGGTGGCTTCTACGAGCAGTACTTC.

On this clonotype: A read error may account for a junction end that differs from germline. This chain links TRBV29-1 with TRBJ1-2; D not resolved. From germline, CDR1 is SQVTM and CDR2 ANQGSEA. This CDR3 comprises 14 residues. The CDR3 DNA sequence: TGCAGCGTTGAAGGGACCGAGCTTAACTATGGCTACATCTTC. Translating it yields CSVEGTELNYGYIF.

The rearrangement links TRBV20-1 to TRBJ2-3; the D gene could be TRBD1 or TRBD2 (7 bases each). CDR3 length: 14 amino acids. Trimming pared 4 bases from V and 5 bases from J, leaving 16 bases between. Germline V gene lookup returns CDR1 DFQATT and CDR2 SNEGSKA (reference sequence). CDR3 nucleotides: TGCAGTGCTACCCAGGGGGGGCGAGGAGATACGCAGTATTTT. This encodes CSATQGGRGDTQYF.

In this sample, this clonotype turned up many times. The CDR3 bases are TGCAGCGTTGTATTGGGCAGCTGGGAGACCCAGTACTTC. Protein: CSVVLGSWETQYF. V and J are TRBV29-1 and TRBJ2-5; D uncertain. CDR3 length: 13 residues. Germline lookup yields CDR1 SQVTM and CDR2 ANQGSEA. V was pared by 4 bases and J by 5 bases, with 14 bases between.

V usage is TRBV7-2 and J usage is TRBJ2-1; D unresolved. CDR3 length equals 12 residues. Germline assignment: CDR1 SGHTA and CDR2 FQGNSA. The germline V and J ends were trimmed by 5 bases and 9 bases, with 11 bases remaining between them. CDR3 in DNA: TGTGCCAGCAGCCCCGCGGTTACTGAGCAGTTCTTC. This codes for CASSPAVTEQFF.

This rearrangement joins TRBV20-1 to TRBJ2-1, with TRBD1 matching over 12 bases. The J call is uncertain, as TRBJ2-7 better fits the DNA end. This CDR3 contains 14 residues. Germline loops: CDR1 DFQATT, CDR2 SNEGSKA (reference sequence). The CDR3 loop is CSARAGTGGNEQYF. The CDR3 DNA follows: TGCAGTGCTAGGGCCGGGACAGGGGGCAACGAGCAGTACTTC.

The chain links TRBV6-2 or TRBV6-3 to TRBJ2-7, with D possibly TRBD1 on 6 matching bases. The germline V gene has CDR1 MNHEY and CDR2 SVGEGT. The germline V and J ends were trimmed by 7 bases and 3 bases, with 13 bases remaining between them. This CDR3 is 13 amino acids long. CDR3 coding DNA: TGTGCCAGCACCCGGGCGACAGGCTACGAGCAGTACTTC. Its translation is CASTRATGYEQYF.

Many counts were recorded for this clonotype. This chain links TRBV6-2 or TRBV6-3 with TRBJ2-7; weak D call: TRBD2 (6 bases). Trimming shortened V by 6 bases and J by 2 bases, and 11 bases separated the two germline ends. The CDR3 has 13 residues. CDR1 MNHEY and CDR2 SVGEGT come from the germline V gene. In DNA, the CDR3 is TGTGCCAGCAGCCAACGACTAGCCTACGAGCAGTACTTC. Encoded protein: CASSQRLAYEQYF.

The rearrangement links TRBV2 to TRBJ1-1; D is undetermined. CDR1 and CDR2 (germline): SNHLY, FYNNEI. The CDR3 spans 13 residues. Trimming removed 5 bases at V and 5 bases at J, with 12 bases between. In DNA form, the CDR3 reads TGTGCCAGCAGTAAGCGGTGGAGGACTGAAGCTTTCTTT. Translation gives CASSKRWRTEAFF.

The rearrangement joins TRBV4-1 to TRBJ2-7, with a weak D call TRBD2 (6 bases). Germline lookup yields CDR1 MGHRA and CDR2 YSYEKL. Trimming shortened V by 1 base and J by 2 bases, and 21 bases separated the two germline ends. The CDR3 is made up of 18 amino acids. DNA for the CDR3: TGCGCCAGCAGCCAAGCTCCGAGGGTGGGGGGATACACCTACGAGCAGTACTTC. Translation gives CASSQAPRVGGYTYEQYF.

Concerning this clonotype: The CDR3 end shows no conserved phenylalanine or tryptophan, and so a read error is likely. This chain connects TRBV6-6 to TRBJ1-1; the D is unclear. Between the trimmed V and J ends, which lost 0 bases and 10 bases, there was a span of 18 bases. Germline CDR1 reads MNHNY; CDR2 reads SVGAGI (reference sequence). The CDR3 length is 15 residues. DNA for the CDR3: TGTGCCAGCAGTTACTCGGCAGGCATCGGTGTGGGAGCTTTCATT. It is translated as CASSYSAGIGVGAFI.

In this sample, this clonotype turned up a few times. The CDR3 loop reads CASSYSAYNSPLHF. In nucleotides, the CDR3 is TGTGCCAGCAGTTACTCAGCCTATAATTCACCCCTCCACTTT. The gene calls are TRBV6-6 and TRBJ1-6; D uncertain. The germline V and J ends were trimmed by 0 bases and 2 bases, with 2 bases remaining between them. The CDR3 totals 14 residues. From germline, CDR1 is MNHNY and CDR2 SVGAGI (reference sequence).

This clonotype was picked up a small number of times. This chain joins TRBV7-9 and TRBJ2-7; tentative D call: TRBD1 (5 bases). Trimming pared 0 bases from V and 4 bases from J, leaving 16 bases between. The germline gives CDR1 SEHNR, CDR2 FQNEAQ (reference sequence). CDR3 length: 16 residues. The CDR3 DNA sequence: TGTGCCAGCAGCTTAGCGGGGTTAGGGGCAACGTACGAGCAGTACTTC. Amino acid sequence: CASSLAGLGATYEQYF.

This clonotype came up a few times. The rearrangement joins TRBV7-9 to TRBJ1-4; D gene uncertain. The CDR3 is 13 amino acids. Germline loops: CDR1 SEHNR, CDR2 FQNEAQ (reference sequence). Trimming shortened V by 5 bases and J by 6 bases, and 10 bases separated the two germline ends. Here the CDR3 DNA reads TGTGCCAGCAGCCCCCTGTTGGATGAAAAACTGTTTTTT. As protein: CASSPLLDEKLFF.

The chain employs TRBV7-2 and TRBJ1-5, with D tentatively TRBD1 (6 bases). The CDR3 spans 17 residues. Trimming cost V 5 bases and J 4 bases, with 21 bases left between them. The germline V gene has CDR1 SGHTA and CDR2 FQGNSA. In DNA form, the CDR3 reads TGTGCCAGCAGCCCCTCTCCAGATAGGGGGTGGAATCAGCCCCAGCATTTT. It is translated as CASSPSPDRGWNQPQHF. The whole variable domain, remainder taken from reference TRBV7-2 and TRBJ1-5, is GAGVSQSPSNKVTEKGKDVELRCDPISGHTALYWYRQSLGQGLEFLIYFQGNSAPDKSGLPSDRFSAERTGGSVSTLTIQRTQQEDSAVYLCASSPSPDRGWNQPQHFGDGTRLSIL.

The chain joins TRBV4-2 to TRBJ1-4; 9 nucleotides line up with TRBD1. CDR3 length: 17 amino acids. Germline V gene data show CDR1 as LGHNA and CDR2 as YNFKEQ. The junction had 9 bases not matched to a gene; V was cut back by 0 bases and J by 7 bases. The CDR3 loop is CASSQEGTGSQVEKLFF. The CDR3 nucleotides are TGTGCCAGCAGCCAAGAGGGGACAGGGTCGCAGGTTGAAAAACTGTTTTTT.

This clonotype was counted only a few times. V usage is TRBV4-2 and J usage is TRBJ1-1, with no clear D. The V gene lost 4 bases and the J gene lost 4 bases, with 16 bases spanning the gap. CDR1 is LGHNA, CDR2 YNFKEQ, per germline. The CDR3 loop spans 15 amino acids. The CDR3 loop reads CASSPGRHPGTEAFF. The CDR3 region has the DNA TGTGCCAGCAGCCCTGGTAGACACCCGGGCACTGAAGCTTTCTTT.

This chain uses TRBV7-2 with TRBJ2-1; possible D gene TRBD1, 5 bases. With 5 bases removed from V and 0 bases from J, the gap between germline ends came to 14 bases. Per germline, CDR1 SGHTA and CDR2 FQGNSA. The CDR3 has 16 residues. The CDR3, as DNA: TGTGCCAGCAGCCAAGGGGCCTCGAGCTCCTACAATGAGCAGTTCTTC. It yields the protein CASSQGASSSYNEQFF.

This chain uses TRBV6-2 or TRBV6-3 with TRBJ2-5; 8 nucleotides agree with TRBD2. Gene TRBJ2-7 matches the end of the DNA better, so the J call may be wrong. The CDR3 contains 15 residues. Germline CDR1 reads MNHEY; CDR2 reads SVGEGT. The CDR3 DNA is TGTGCCAGCAGTTACTGGCCCAGCGGGGGTAACGAGCAGTACTTC. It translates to CASSYWPSGGNEQYF.

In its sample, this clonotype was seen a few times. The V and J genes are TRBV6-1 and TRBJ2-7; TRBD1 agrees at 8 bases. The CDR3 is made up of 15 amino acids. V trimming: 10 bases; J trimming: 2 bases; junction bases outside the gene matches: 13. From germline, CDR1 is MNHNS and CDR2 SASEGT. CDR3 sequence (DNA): TGTGCCAACAAACTCGGACAGGGCCTGCCCTACGAGCAGTACTTC. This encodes CANKLGQGLPYEQYF.

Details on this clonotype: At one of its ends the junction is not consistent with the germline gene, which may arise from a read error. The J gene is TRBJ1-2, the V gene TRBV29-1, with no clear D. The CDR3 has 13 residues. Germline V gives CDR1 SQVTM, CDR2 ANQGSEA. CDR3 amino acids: CSVHEGFRYGCTF. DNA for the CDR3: TGCAGCGTTCATGAGGGTTTTAGGTATGGCTGCACCTTC.